This entry lists 4 T cell receptor beta chains sequenced from one sample in a study of CD8 T cells in ankylosing spondylitis. Notes on the study in general: Ankylosing spondylitis blood appeared to be characterized by a TCR beta motif of about eight highly homologous variants.

Their target antigens are unknown. TCRdb reanalysed the 5' RACE reads using MiXCR and keeps one entry per CDR3 protein. The repertoire holds hundreds of thousands of distinct CDR3 sequences, with about 12% as singletons. What was sequenced was blood, either unsorted or a sorted T cell fraction (not recorded which). These receptors all stem from a male donor with ankylosing spondylitis.

This clonotype was recorded at least ten times. The V gene is TRBV6-1, the J gene TRBJ2-1; D is undetermined. The germline CDR1 and CDR2 sequences are MNHNS and SASEGT. Between the trimmed V and J ends, which lost 7 bases and 8 bases, there was a span of 15 bases. The CDR3 totals 13 residues. DNA of the CDR3: TGTGCCAGCAACGGAAGACAAACCGATGAGCAGTTCTTC. Protein product: CASNGRQTDEQFF.

The V and J genes are TRBV12-3 or TRBV12-4 and TRBJ2-7; TRBD2 aligns across 7 bases. V lost 6 bases to trimming and J lost 2 bases; unmatched junction nucleotides: 10. CDR3 size: 15 residues. CDR3 nucleotides: TGTGCCAGCAGCCCTCTGACGGGAGGCACCTACGAGCAGTACTTC. This sequence encodes CASSPLTGGTYEQYF.

The gene calls are TRBV7-3 and TRBJ2-2; 10 bases fit TRBD1. V shed 2 bases and J 0 bases; nucleotides not matched to a gene: 3. CDR3 size: 17 residues. Germline loops: CDR1 SGHTA, CDR2 FQGTGA. The CDR3 DNA reads TGTGCCAGCAGCTTATCCGGGACAGGGGCGAACACCGGGGAGCTGTTTTTT. The encoded protein is CASSLSGTGANTGELFF. The full variable domain, its missing parts supplied by reference TRBV7-3 and TRBJ2-2, is GAGVSQTPSNKVTEKGKYVELRCDPISGHTALYWYRQSLGQGPEFLIYFQGTGAADDSGLPNDRFFAVRPEGSVSTLKIQRTERGDSAVYLCASSLSGTGANTGELFFGEGSRLTVL.

This clonotype was seen a handful of times. This chain uses TRBV12-3 or TRBV12-4 with TRBJ2-1; 9 nucleotides match TRBD2. The CDR3 runs 15 residues. Trimming removed 2 bases from V and 6 bases from J; junction bases left unmatched: 5. For the CDR3, the DNA is TGTGCCAGCAGTTTATCTAGCGGGAATGGCAATGAGCAGTTCTTC. Encoded protein: CASSLSSGNGNEQFF.